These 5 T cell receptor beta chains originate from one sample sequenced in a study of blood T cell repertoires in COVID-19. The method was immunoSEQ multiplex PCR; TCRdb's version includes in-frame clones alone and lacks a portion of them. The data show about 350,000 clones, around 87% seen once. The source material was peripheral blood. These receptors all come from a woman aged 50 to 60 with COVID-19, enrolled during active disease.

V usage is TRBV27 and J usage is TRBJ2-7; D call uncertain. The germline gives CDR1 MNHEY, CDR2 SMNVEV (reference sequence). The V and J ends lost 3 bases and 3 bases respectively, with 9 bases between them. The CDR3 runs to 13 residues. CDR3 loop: CASSLAHSYEQYF. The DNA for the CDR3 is TGTGCCAGCAGTTTGGCGCACAGCTACGAGCAGTACTTC.

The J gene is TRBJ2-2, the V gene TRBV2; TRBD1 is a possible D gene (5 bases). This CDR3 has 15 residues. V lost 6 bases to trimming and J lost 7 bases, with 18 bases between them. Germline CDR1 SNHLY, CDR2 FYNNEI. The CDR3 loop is CASRAQSQVFGELFF. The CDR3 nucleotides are TGTGCCAGCAGAGCCCAATCACAGGTCTTCGGGGAGCTGTTTTTT.

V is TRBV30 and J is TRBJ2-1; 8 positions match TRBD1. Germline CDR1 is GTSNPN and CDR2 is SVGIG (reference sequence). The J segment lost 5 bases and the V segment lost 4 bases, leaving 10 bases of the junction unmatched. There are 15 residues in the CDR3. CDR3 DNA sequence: TGTGCCTGGACTCAGGGGACAGGACCAAACAATGAGCAGTTCTTC. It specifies CAWTQGTGPNNEQFF.

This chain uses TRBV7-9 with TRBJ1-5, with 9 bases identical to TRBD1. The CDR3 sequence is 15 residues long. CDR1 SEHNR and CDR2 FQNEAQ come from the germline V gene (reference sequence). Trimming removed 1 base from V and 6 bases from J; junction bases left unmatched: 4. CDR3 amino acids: CASSLGRDRAQPQHF. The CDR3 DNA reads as TGTGCCAGCAGCTTAGGGAGGGACAGGGCTCAGCCCCAGCATTTT.

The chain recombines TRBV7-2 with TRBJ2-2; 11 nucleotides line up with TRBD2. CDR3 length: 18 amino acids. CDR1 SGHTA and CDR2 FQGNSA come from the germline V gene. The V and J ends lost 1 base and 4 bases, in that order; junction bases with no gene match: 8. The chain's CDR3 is CASSLVAGGPGVTGELFF. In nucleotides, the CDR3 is TGTGCCAGCAGCTTAGTAGCGGGAGGGCCGGGAGTCACCGGGGAGCTGTTTTTT.